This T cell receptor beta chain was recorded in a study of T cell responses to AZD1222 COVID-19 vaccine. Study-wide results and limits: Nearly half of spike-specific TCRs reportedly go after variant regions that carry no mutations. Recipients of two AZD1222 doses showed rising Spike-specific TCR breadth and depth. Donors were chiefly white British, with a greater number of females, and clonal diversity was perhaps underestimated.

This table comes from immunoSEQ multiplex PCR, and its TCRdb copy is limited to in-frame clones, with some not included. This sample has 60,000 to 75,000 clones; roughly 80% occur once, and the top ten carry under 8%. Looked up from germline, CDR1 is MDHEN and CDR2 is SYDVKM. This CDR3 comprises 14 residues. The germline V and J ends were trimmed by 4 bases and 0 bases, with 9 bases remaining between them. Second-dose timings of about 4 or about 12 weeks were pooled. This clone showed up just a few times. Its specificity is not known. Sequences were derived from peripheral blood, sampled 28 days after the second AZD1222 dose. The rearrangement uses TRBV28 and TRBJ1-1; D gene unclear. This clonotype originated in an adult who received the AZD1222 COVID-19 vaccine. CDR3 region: CASSWQNLNTEAFF. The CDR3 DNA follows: TGTGCCAGCAGTTGGCAGAACCTGAACACTGAAGCTTTCTTT.